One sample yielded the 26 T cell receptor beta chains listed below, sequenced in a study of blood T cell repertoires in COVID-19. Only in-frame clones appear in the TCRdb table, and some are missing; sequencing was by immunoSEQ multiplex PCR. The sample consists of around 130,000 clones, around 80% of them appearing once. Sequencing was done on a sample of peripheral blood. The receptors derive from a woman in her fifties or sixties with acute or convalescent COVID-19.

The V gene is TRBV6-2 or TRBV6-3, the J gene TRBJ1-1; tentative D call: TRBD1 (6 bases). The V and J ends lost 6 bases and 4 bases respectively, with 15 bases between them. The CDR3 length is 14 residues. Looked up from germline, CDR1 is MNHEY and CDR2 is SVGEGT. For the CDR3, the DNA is TGTGCCAGCAGCTATTTGGACAGCTCCACTGAAGCTTTCTTT. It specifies CASSYLDSSTEAFF.

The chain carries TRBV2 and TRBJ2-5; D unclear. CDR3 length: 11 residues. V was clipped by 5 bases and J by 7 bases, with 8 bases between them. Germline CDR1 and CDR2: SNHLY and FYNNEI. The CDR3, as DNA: TGTGCCAGCAGTTACTTCGGGACCCAGTACTTC. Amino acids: CASSYFGTQYF.

The CDR3 reads CASREDHTSGNTIYF. CDR3 nucleotide sequence: TGTGCCAGTAGGGAGGACCATACCTCTGGAAACACCATATATTTT. This sequence joins TRBV19 and TRBJ1-3; D not certain. CDR1 and CDR2 (germline): LNHDA, SQIVND (reference sequence). This CDR3 region has 15 residues. Trimming shortened V by 6 bases and J by 0 bases, and 12 bases separated the two germline ends.

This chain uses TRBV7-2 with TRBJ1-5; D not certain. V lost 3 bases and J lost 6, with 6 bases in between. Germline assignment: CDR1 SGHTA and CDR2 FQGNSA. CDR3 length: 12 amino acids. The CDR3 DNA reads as TGTGCCAGCAGCTTTAGCGGTCAGCCCCAGCATTTT. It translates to CASSFSGQPQHF. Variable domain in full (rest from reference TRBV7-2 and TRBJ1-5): GAGVSQSPSNKVTEKGKDVELRCDPISGHTALYWYRQSLGQGLEFLIYFQGNSAPDKSGLPSDRFSAERTGGSVSTLTIQRTQQEDSAVYLCASSFSGQPQHFGDGTRLSIL.

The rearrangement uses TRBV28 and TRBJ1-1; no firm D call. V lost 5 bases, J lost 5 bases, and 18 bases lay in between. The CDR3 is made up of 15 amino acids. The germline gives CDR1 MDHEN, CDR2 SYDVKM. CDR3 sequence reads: CASSPGGLRGTEAFF. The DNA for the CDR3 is TGTGCCAGCAGTCCGGGTGGGTTACGAGGTACTGAAGCTTTCTTT.

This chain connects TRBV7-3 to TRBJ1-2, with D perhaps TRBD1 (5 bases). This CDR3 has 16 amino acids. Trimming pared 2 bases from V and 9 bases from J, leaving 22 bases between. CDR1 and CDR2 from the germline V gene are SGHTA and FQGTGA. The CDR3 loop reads CASSLLGRSGEGRYTF. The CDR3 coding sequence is TGTGCCAGCAGCTTACTTGGGAGGTCTGGGGAGGGGCGCTACACCTTC.

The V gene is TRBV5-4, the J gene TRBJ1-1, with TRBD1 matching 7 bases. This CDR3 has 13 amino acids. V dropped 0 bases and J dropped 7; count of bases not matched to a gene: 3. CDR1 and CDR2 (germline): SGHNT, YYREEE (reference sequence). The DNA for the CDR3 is TGTGCCAGCAGCTTGGCCCCAGGGGGTGAAGCTTTCTTT. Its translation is CASSLAPGGEAFF.

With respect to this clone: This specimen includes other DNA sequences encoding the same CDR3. CDR3 sequence: CASSSTGNQPQHF. The CDR3 nucleotides are TGTGCCAGCAGCTCGACAGGGAATCAGCCCCAGCATTTT. The chain is built from TRBV7-9 and TRBJ1-5; TRBD1 matches 7 bases. The CDR3 totals 13 residues. CDR1 is SEHNR and CDR2 is FQNEAQ in the germline V gene (reference sequence). Trimming at V came to 4 bases and at J to 4 bases, leaving 1 base not matched to a gene. The whole variable domain, filled in from reference TRBV7-9 and TRBJ1-5, reads DTGVSQNPRHKITKRGQNVTFRCDPISEHNRLYWYRQTLGQGPEFLTYFQNEAQLEKSRLLSDRFSAERPKGSFSTLEIQRTEQGDSAMYLCASSSTGNQPQHFGDGTRLSIL.

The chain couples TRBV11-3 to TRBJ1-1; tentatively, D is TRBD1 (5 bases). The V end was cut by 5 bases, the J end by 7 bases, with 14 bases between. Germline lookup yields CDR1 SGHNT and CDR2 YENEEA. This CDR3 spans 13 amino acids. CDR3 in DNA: TGTGCCAGCAGCGGGGCAGGGAAAGGTGAAGCTTTCTTT. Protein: CASSGAGKGEAFF.

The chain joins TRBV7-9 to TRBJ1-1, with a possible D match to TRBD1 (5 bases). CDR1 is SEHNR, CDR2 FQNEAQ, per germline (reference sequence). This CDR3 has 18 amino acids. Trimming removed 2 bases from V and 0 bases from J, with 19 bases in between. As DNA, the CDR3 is TGTGCCAGCAGCTTATCCCTCTACCTACGGACATTGAACACTGAAGCTTTCTTT. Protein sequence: CASSLSLYLRTLNTEAFF.

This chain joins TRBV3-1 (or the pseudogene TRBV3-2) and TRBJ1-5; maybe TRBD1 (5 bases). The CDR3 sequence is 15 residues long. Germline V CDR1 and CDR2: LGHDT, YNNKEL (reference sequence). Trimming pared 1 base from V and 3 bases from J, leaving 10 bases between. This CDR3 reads CASSQAGQANQPQHF. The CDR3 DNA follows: TGTGCCAGCAGCCAAGCTGGACAAGCCAATCAGCCCCAGCATTTT.

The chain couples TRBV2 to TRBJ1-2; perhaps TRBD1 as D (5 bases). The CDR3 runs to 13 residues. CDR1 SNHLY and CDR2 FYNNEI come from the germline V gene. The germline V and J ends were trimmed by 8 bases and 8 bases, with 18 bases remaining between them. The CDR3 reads CASAGTPFEGYTF. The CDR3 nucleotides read TGTGCCAGCGCGGGGACCCCTTTCGAGGGCTACACCTTC. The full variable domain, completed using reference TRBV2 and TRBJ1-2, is EPEVTQTPSHQVTQMGQEVILRCVPISNHLYFYWYRQILGQKVEFLVSFYNNEISEKSEIFDDQFSVERPDGSNFTLKIRSTKLEDSAMYFCASAGTPFEGYTFGSGTRLTVV.

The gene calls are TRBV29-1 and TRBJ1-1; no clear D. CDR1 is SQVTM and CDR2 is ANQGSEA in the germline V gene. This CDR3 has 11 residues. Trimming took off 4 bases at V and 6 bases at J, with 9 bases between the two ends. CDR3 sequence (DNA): TGCAGCGTTGCGGAGGGCGCTGAAGCTTTCTTT. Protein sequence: CSVAEGAEAFF.

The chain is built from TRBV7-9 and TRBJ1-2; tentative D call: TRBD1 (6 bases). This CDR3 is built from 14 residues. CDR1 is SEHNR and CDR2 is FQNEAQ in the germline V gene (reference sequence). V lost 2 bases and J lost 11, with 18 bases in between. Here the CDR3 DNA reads TGTGCCAGCAGCTTACGGGGAGAGGACAGTCAGTACACCTTC. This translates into CASSLRGEDSQYTF.

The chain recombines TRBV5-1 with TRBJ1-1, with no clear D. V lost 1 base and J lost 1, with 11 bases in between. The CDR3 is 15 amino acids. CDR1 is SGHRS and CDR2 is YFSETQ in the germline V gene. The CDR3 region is CASSLSPEPNTEAFF. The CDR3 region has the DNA TGCGCCAGCAGCTTGAGCCCTGAGCCGAACACTGAAGCTTTCTTT.

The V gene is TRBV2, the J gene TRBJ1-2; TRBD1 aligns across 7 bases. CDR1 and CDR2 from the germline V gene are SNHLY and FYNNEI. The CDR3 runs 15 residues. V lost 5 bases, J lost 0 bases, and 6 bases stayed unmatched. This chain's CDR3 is CASSPYDRANYGYTF. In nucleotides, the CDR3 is TGTGCCAGCAGTCCCTACGACAGGGCTAACTATGGCTACACCTTC.

The CDR3 coding sequence is TGTGCCAGCAGTTTTAGCGGGGGGTTAACAGATACGCAGTATTTT. As protein: CASSFSGGLTDTQYF. This chain uses TRBV7-6 with TRBJ2-3; 10 positions agree with TRBD2. This CDR3 is built from 15 residues. V shed 6 bases, J shed 3 bases, and the junction held 6 bases outside the gene matches. Germline values: CDR1 SGHVS, CDR2 FNYEAQ. The variable domain in full, with the rest retrieved from reference TRBV7-6 and TRBJ2-3, is GAGVSQSPRYKVTKRGQDVALRCDPISGHVSLYWYRQALGQGPEFLTYFNYEAQQDKSGLPNDRFSAERPEGSISTLTIQRTEQRDSAMYRCASSFSGGLTDTQYFGPGTRLTVL.

This CDR3 reads CASSQDGVYGYTF. The CDR3, as DNA: TGCGCCAGCAGCCAAGATGGAGTCTATGGCTACACCTTC. This chain uses TRBV4-1 with TRBJ1-2; D is undetermined. The V end was cut by 0 bases, the J end by 4 bases, with 6 bases between. Germline V CDR1 and CDR2: MGHRA, YSYEKL. The CDR3 loop spans 13 amino acids.

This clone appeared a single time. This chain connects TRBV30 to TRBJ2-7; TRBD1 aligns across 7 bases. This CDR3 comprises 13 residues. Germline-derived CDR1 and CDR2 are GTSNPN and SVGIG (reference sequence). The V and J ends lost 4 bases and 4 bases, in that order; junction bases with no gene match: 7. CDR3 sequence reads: CAWTFGTAYEQYF. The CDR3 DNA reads TGTGCCTGGACCTTCGGGACAGCGTACGAGCAGTACTTC.

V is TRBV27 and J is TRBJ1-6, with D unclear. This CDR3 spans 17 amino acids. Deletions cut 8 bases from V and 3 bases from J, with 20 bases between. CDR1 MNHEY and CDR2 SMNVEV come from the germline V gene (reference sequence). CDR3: CASLGRTGGGYNSPLHF. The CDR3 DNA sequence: TGTGCCAGCCTAGGACGGACGGGAGGAGGCTATAATTCACCCCTCCACTTT.

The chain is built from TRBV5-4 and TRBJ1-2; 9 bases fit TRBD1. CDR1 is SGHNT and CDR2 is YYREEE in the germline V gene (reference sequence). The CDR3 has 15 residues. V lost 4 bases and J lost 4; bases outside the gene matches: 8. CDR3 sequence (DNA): TGTGCCAGCAGCACCTCTTGGACAGGGGTCTATGGCTACACCTTC. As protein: CASSTSWTGVYGYTF.

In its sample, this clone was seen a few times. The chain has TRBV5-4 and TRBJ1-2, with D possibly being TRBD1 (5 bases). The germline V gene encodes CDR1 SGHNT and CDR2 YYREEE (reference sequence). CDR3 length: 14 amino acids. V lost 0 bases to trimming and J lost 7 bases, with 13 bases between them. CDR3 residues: CASSLGQGASGYTF. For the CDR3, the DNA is TGTGCCAGCAGCTTGGGGCAGGGTGCGAGTGGCTACACCTTC. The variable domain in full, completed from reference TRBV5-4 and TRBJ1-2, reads ETGVTQSPTHLIKTRGQQVTLRCSSQSGHNTVSWYQQALGQGPQFIFQYYREEENGRGNFPPRFSGLQFPNYSSELNVNALELDDSALYLCASSLGQGASGYTFGSGTRLTVV.

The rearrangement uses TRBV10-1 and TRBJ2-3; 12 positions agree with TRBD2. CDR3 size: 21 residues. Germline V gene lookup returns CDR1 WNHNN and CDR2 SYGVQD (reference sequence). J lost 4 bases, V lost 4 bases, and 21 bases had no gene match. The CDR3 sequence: CASSAAPTSGGLPSRPDTQYF. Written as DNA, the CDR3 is TGCGCCAGCAGTGCGGCCCCAACTAGCGGGGGGTTACCCTCACGGCCAGATACGCAGTATTTT.

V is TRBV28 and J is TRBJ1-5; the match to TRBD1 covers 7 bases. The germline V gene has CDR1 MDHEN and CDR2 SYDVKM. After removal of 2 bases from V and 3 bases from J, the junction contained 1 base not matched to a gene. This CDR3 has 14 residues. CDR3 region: CASSLDRVNQPQHF. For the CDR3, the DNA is TGTGCCAGCAGTTTAGACAGGGTCAATCAGCCCCAGCATTTT.

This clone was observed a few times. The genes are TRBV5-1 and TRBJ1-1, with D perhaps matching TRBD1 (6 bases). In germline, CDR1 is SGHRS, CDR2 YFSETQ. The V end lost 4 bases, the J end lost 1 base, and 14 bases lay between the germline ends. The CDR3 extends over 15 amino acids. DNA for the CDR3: TGCGCCAGCAGCGCGGACATGGGGGCGAACACTGAAGCTTTCTTT. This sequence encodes CASSADMGANTEAFF.

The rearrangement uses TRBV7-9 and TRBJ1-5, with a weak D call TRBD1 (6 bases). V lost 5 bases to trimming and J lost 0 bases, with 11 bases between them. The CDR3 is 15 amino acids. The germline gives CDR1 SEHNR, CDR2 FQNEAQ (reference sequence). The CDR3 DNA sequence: TGTGCCAGCAGCCCCGGGACAATTAGCAATCAGCCCCAGCATTTT. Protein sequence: CASSPGTISNQPQHF.